This record covers a single T cell receptor beta chain. The antigen is not known. The sample belongs to a study of cytomegalovirus exposure and HLA in healthy donors. Study-level findings and limits: In a later analysis, at a false discovery rate of 0.05, approximately 16,000 TCR beta sequences matched HLA alleles. An Asian-associated ancestry cluster reportedly showed fewer N-insertions than the approximately 660-donor mean in a later analysis. With further analysis later on, most CMV-associated TCR beta chains appeared HLA-restricted. Across all donors, roughly uniform sequencing depth was an assumption of the presence/absence analyses.

This CDR3 comprises 12 residues. Trimming cost V 9 bases and J 0 bases, with 8 bases left between them. Germline V gene sequence: CDR1 ENHRY, CDR2 SYGVKD. PCR used 60 Vbeta primers and 13 Jbeta primers. TCRdb's copy holds only in-frame clones and misses some; the assay was immunoSEQ multiplex PCR. The sample yields approximately 170,000 clones, 68% seen once. Sequenced input: PBMCs. The origin of this receptor is a woman in her thirties or forties in good health and CMV-seropositive. This sequence joins TRBV10-3 and TRBJ1-1, with D uncertain. The CDR3 loop reads CAISTVNTEAFF. DNA for the CDR3: TGTGCCATAAGTACGGTGAACACTGAAGCTTTCTTT.